This T cell receptor beta chain was found in a study of blood T cell repertoires in COVID-19. Study-level background: Specimens from acute and convalescent COVID-19 originated in the United States, Italy and Spain. In each case, the material was cDNA or gDNA derived from T cells, B-cell-depleted T cells, or PBMCs.

V was clipped by 6 bases and J by 4 bases; unmatched bases: 6. Germline-derived CDR1 and CDR2 are LNHDA and SQIVND (reference sequence). The CDR3 is made up of 14 amino acids. The Seattle patients, enrolled during active infection, were followed longitudinally. Study processing details: Amplified reference gene primers provided the basis for estimating nucleated cell counts. The data were produced by immunoSEQ multiplex PCR, yet TCRdb's version contains in-frame clones alone and is incomplete. The D gene and trimming were derived from the DNA, and the V and J assignments and clone size from that table. This table has a few hundred thousand clones, about nine tenths appearing once.

The sequenced sample consisted of peripheral blood. This chain joins TRBV19 and TRBJ1-5; the match to TRBD1 covers 7 bases. The TCR comes from a young woman with COVID-19, enrolled during active disease. CDR3 sequence reads: CASRPTGTNQPQHF. CDR3 DNA: TGTGCCAGTAGGCCGACAGGGACAAATCAGCCCCAGCATTTT.